The present T cell receptor beta chain was sequenced within a study of blood T cells in healthy people across ages (dated by TCRdb to the mid-2010s). Context from the whole study: In model experiments, template switching captured roughly one uniquely barcoded TCR beta cDNA molecule for every two T cells. Using deep sequencing normalized with unique cDNA molecular identifiers, the study measured how TCR beta repertoire diversity changes with age. The donors were split into four age groups: young (average roughly 15 years), middle-aged (around 40), aged (more than 55) and long-lived (approximately 89). To avoid experimental bias, donors of different ages were distributed randomly across sequencing lanes. The study analyzed two additional independent replicas of 1 million unique cDNA reads from the same blood draw for two donors, one aged 18 to 29 and one aged 80 or older.

This clonotype appeared a few times. Which antigen it targets is not known. The input lacks base qualities; no much larger clone sits a single base away. What the authors observed across the whole study: Donor CMV infection status was unknown, potentially confounding age-related changes in expanded clonotypes. A strong correlation was found between observed TCR beta diversity and the percentage of naive T cells measured by flow cytometry. Estimates of total diversity based on one million sequenced T cells were regarded as lower bounds and as underestimates. As age increased, observed TCR beta diversity per million T cells dropped in a roughly linear way, and a significant reduction was already evident by age roughly 36. Compared with the aged group, the long-lived group had more naive CD4+ T cells, fewer expanded clones and increased TCR diversity, a pattern suggesting age selection. Bulk unsorted PBMC profiling prevented conclusive comparison of naive and antigen-experienced compartments.

The germline V gene (reference sequence) sets CDR1 to LNHDA and CDR2 to SQIVND. Clipping removes 4 bases from V and 9 bases from J, with 6 as the unmatched junction base count. The CDR3 measures 15 amino acids from cysteine to phenylalanine. The sequence is cut down to CDR3 DNA, 45 bases in frame from base 1. The library was produced with 5' RACE. Data came from an Illumina HiSeq 2500. A second PCR of roughly 7 to 12 cycles was run with a J-beta primer mix and a sample-barcoded 5' primer. Each TCR beta cDNA molecule received a unique molecular identifier from a template-switch 5' adaptor carrying 12 random nucleotides. Each sample yielded at least 2.5 million CDR3-containing paired-end reads. The Mint cDNA synthesis kit, primed by a TRBC-specific oligonucleotide, was used to synthesize first-strand cDNA from all RNA. Following uracil-DNA glycosylase treatment, a first 18-cycle PCR with universal primers M1SS and BC2_uni_R was performed on all cDNA. The study's own analysis went as follows. For normalization, 1 million high-quality reads, each with a distinct molecular identifier, were randomly selected from each sample. Reads sharing molecular identifiers were discarded rather than binned into consensus sequences. MiTCR, run with a Q25 quality threshold and the strictest error-elimination algorithm, handled CDR3 identification, clonotype clustering and error correction. A nonparametric unseen species model with Euler transformation was used to estimate a lower bound on total TCR beta diversity. TCRdb reran the public reads through fastp at Q25 and MiXCR, keeping productive beta chains. A single entry per CDR3 protein holds the most common genes and DNA from its merged rows. The V and J calls were determined by TCRdb, not by the authors. The sample yields 450,000 to 700,000 distinct CDR3 sequences; 27% were counted once. The ten largest clones represent about 18% of the sample.

Donors were 30 to 45 systemically healthy Caucasian individuals from Russia aged 6 to 90 years. Each donor gave 8 to 10 milliliters of peripheral blood, drawn into EDTA-treated Vacutainer tubes. Ficoll-Paque density-gradient centrifugation was used to isolate PBMCs, with at least 6 million obtained per sample. Trizol reagent was used to extract total RNA from the PBMCs, yielding at least 5 micrograms per sample. For every donor, flow cytometry on a PBMC aliquot measured the percentage of naive CD45RAhigh/CD27high T cells. Sequencing used blood. The receptor chain draws on TRBV19 and TRBJ2-1, with 13 central nucleotides matching TRBD2. This clonotype was sampled from a woman between 65 and 79 years old in good health. The CDR3 loop reads CASSTRLAGGSEQFF. The DNA is TGTGCCAGTAGTACCAGACTAGCGGGGGGTTCTGAGCAGTTCTTC. Extended through the reference TRBV19 and TRBJ2-1 proteins, this CDR3 yields the full variable domain: DGGITQSPKYLFRKEGQNVTLSCEQNLNHDAMYWYRQDPGQGLRLIYYSQIVNDFQKGDIAEGYSVSREKKESFPLTVTSAQKNPTAFYLCASSTRLAGGSEQFFGPGTRLTVL.